The source of this TCR beta chain is a study of T cell repertoires in cytomegalovirus infection. Study-level information: Evidence of both CMV infection and a matching HLA type came from public TCR beta signatures. General observations from the study: Identification of carriers of CMV plus the relevant HLA was achieved through cumulative public TCR beta family frequency. In two of eight donors, the top clonotype was HLA-C-restricted CMV-specific.

Looked up from germline, CDR1 is SEHNR and CDR2 is FQNEAQ (reference sequence). There are 14 residues in the CDR3. Between the trimmed V and J ends, which lost 5 bases and 7 bases, there was a span of 17 bases. Each CDR3 protein gets one entry after TCRdb re-called the reads with MiXCR. The sample records under 800,000 distinct CDR3 sequences, approximately 25% being singletons. The table lists this clonotype with a few counts. Its target is unknown. Material for sequencing was CD8+ T cells from PBMCs. The TCR comes from a human donor in good health (CMV status not recorded). Some clones in this sample may be carry-over from other donors' samples. The chain employs TRBV7-9 and TRBJ1-1, with D perhaps TRBD1 (5 bases). This chain's CDR3 is CASSTIGGGSEAFF. DNA for the CDR3: TGTGCCAGCAGCACCATTGGGGGAGGGAGTGAAGCTTTCTTT. Full variable domain (outside the CDR3, taken from reference TRBV7-9 and TRBJ1-1): DTGVSQNPRHKITKRGQNVTFRCDPISEHNRLYWYRQTLGQGPEFLTYFQNEAQLEKSRLLSDRFSAERPKGSFSTLEIQRTEQGDSAMYLCASSTIGGGSEAFFGQGTRLTVV.